This TCR beta chain was sequenced in a study of T cell responses to AZD1222 COVID-19 vaccine. General study points: The donors showed a predominance of white British ancestry and of females, with possible underestimation of clonal diversity.

The germline gives CDR1 MNHEY, CDR2 SMNVEV (reference sequence). V was clipped by 7 bases and J by 0 bases, with 14 bases between them. The CDR3 is 15 residues long. On this clone itself: Its antigen remains unidentified.

Data came from immunoSEQ multiplex PCR; TCRdb stores just in-frame clones and leaves some out. The sample carries some 58,000 clones, about 87% recorded once. Sequencing was performed on peripheral blood, taken on day 0 of AZD1222 vaccination. The gene calls are TRBV27 and TRBJ2-3; D not resolved. The TCR originated in an adult in good health. The CDR3 is CASTFGGLSTDTQYF. CDR3 sequence (DNA): TGTGCCAGCACCTTTGGCGGCCTTAGCACAGATACGCAGTATTTT.